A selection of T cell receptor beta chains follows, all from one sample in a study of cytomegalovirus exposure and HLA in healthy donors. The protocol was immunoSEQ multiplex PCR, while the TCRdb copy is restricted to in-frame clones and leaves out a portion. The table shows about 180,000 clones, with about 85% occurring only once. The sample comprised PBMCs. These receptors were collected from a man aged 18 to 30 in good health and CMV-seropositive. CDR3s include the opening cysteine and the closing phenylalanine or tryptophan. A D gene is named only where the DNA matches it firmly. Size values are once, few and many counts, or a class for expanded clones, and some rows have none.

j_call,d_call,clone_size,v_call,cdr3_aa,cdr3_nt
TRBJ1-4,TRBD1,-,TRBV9,CASSPDRGNEKLFF,TGTGCCAGCAGCCCTGACAGGGGGAATGAAAAACTGTTTTTT
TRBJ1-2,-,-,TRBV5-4,CASSLAGFYGYTF,TGTGCCAGCAGCTTGGCAGGGTTCTATGGCTACACCTTC
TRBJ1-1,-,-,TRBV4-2,CASSEYTEAFF,TGTGCCAGCAGCGAGTACACTGAAGCTTTCTTT
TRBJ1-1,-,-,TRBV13,CASSLKTLLEDSHRTEAFF,TGTGCCAGCAGCTTAAAAACCCTCCTTGAGGACAGCCACCGCACTGAAGCTTTCTTT
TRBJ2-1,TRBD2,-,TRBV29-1,CSVGVAGGYNEQFF,TGCAGCGTTGGAGTAGCGGGGGGGTACAATGAGCAGTTCTTC
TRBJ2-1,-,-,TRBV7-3,CASSLEAAPYNEQFF,TGTGCCAGCAGCTTAGAGGCGGCACCCTACAATGAGCAGTTCTTC
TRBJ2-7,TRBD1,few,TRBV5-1,CASSSGQGTEQYF,TGCGCCAGCAGCTCAGGACAGGGGACCGAGCAGTACTTC
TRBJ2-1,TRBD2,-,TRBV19,CASTSPGGTSRYNEQFF,TGTGCCAGTACCTCACCCGGGGGGACTAGCAGATACAATGAGCAGTTCTTC
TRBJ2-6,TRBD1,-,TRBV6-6,CASADRAGGANVLTF,TGTGCCAGCGCCGACAGGGCTGGAGGGGCCAACGTCCTGACTTTC
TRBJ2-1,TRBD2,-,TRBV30,CAWSLAGGFEQFF,TGTGCCTGGAGTTTAGCGGGGGGCTTCGAGCAGTTCTTC
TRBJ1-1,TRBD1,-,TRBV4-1,CASSQDVRGQAFF,TGCGCCAGCAGCCAAGATGTGAGGGGGCAGGCTTTCTTT
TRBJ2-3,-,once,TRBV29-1,CSVEDRGRGTDTQYF,TGCAGCGTTGAAGATCGGGGAAGGGGGACAGATACGCAGTATTTT
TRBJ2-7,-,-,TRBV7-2,CASSLGAMGGLEQYF,TGTGCCAGCAGCTTAGGGGCAATGGGGGGTCTGGAGCAGTACTTC
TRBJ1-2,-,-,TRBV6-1,CASTPGGARDGYTF,TGTGCCAGCACCCCGGGGGGGGCGCGTGATGGCTACACCTTC
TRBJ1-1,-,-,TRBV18,CASSPSRVGTEAFF,TGTGCCAGCTCACCAAGCAGGGTAGGCACTGAAGCTTTCTTT
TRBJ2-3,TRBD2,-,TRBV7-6,CASSTLAGSVPDTQYF,TGTGCCAGCAGCACCCTAGCGGGGTCCGTTCCGGATACGCAGTATTTT
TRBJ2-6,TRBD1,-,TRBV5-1,CASSLGDSPVGANVLTF,TGCGCCAGCAGCTTGGGGGACAGCCCTGTTGGGGCCAACGTCCTGACTTTC
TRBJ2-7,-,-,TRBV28,CASSFFRRYYEQYF,TGTGCCAGCAGTTTTTTTCGGCGGTACTACGAGCAGTACTTC
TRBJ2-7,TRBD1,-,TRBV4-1,CASSQGQGASYEQYF,TGCGCCAGCAGCCAAGGACAGGGGGCTTCCTACGAGCAGTACTTC
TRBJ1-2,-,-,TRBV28,CASSSRLLANYGYTF,TGTGCCAGCAGTTCCCGACTGCTTGCTAACTATGGCTACACCTTC
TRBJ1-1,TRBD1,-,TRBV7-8,CASSSQGANTEAFF,TGTGCCAGCAGCTCACAGGGGGCTAACACTGAAGCTTTCTTT
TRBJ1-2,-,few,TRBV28,CASSPSVSYGYTF,TGTGCCAGCAGTCCGAGCGTCTCCTATGGCTACACCTTC
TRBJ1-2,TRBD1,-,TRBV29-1,CSAGQMFKGYTF,TGCAGCGCGGGACAGATGTTTAAGGGCTACACCTTC
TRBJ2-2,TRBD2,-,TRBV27,CASSSPGLAGSGELFF,TGTGCCAGCAGTTCCCCGGGACTAGCGGGATCCGGGGAGCTGTTTTTT
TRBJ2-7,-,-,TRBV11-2,CASSSYEQYF,TGTGCCAGCAGCTCGTACGAGCAGTACTTC
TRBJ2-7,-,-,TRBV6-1,CASLVGYEQYF,TGTGCCAGCTTAGTCGGGTACGAGCAGTACTTC
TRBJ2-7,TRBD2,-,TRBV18,CASSPRVAGEYEQYF,TGTGCCAGCTCACCACGCGTAGCGGGAGAATACGAGCAGTACTTC
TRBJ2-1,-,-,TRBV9,CASSVGFGGDFNNEQFF,TGTGCCAGCAGCGTAGGATTTGGTGGGGACTTTAACAATGAGCAGTTCTTC
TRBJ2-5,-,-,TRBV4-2,CASSQAAGARQETQYF,TGTGCCAGCAGCCAAGCGGCGGGGGCCCGACAAGAGACCCAGTACTTC
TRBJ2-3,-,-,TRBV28,CASSLDRPITDTQYF,TGTGCCAGCAGTTTAGACAGGCCCATCACAGATACGCAGTATTTT
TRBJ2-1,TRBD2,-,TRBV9,CASSVSGGPGNEQFF,TGTGCCAGCAGCGTAAGCGGGGGCCCCGGGAATGAGCAGTTCTTC
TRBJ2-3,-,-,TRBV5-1,CASSLATLMTDTQYF,TGCGCCAGCAGCTTGGCAACGCTAATGACAGATACGCAGTATTTT
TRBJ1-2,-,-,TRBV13,CASRKGGGESGYTF,TGTGCCAGCAGGAAGGGGGGGGGCGAGAGTGGCTACACCTTC
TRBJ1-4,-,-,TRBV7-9,CASSSGLIATNEKLFF,TGTGCCAGCAGCTCGGGACTTATTGCAACTAATGAAAAACTGTTTTTT
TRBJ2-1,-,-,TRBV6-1,CASSEQNEQFF,TGTGCCAGCAGTGAGCAGAATGAGCAGTTCTTC
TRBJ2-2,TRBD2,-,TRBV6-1,CASSEGLAGNTGELFF,TGTGCCAGCAGTGAAGGACTAGCGGGGAACACCGGGGAGCTGTTTTTT